These 20 T cell receptor beta chains were sequenced from one sample in a study of radiation and T cells in renal cell carcinoma. Some clones are missing from TCRdb's copy, which holds only in-frame ones; the method was immunoSEQ multiplex PCR. Of just under 80,000 clones detected, 65% to 90% appear once; the ten largest clones hold approximately 22%. Indicated time point: blood 2 weeks post-SBRT. Treatment given: 15 Gy SBRT to primary tumor, nephrectomy 4 weeks later. The source material was blood, sampled from a patient whose treatment included radiotherapy and nephrectomy. Receptors were obtained from a woman between 45 and 60 years old with renal cell carcinoma.

The genes are TRBV5-6 and TRBJ2-5, with TRBD1 as a possible D gene (6 bases). This CDR3 contains 13 residues. V gave up 6 bases and J gave up 7 bases, with 16 bases separating them. Germline assignment: CDR1 SGHDT and CDR2 YYEEEE. The CDR3 loop reads CASTFGQSRTQYF. The CDR3 DNA reads as TGTGCCAGCACTTTCGGACAGTCACGGACCCAGTACTTC.

The chain joins TRBV5-1 to TRBJ2-7; D remains unclear. The CDR3 has 13 residues. The germline gives CDR1 SGHRS, CDR2 YFSETQ. V was cut by 2 bases and J by 1 base, with 7 bases left in between. The CDR3 spells CASSFLQSYEQYF. CDR3 in DNA: TGCGCCAGCAGCTTCCTGCAATCCTACGAGCAGTACTTC.

The chain uses TRBV27 and TRBJ2-2, with D possibly being TRBD1 or TRBD2 (5 bases each). The CDR3 loop spans 15 amino acids. The V end was cut by 2 bases, the J end by 1 base, with 8 bases between. The V gene's germline CDR1 is MNHEY and CDR2 SMNVEV (reference sequence). The CDR3 region has the DNA TGTGCCAGCAGTTTAGGGACCCGGAACACCGGGGAGCTGTTTTTT. Protein sequence: CASSLGTRNTGELFF.

The V and J genes are TRBV7-2 and TRBJ1-6, with D perhaps TRBD1 (6 bases). The CDR3 spans 13 residues. V lost 4 bases and J lost 10, with 11 bases in between. The germline V gene encodes CDR1 SGHTA and CDR2 FQGNSA. CDR3 protein: CASSSNRVSPLHF. The CDR3 DNA sequence: TGTGCCAGCAGCTCAAACAGGGTCTCACCCCTCCACTTT. Full variable domain (rest looked up from reference TRBV7-2 and TRBJ1-6): GAGVSQSPSNKVTEKGKDVELRCDPISGHTALYWYRQSLGQGLEFLIYFQGNSAPDKSGLPSDRFSAERTGGSVSTLTIQRTQQEDSAVYLCASSSNRVSPLHFGNGTRLTVT.

This chain joins TRBV9 and TRBJ1-2; D gene ambiguous. The V gene's germline CDR1 is SGDLS and CDR2 YYNGEE. The CDR3 covers 14 residues. Trimming removed 0 bases at V and 7 bases at J, with 13 bases between. The CDR3 sequence: CASSVAIRGAGYTF. The CDR3 DNA sequence: TGTGCCAGCAGCGTAGCTATACGGGGTGCTGGCTACACCTTC.

J is TRBJ2-7 and V is TRBV10-3; possibly TRBD1 or TRBD2 for D (5 bases each). V lost 6 bases to trimming and J lost 0 bases, with 9 bases between them. Germline V lookup: CDR1 ENHRY, CDR2 SYGVKD. CDR3 length: 13 residues. CDR3 nucleotide sequence: TGTGCCATCAGCAGGGACCTCTCCTACGAGCAGTACTTC. This encodes CAISRDLSYEQYF.

The J gene is TRBJ1-2, the V gene TRBV5-6; TRBD1 matches 9 bases. The CDR3 is made up of 13 amino acids. Trimming cost V 4 bases and J 7 bases; bases outside gene matches: 5. Germline CDR1 and CDR2: SGHDT and YYEEEE. The CDR3 protein is CASSRQGVRGYTF. In nucleotides, the CDR3 is TGTGCCAGCAGCAGACAGGGGGTACGTGGCTACACCTTC.

The chain couples TRBV6-5 to TRBJ1-1; D gene unclear. The CDR3 is made up of 13 amino acids. Trimming cost V 2 bases and J 5 bases, with 9 bases left between them. CDR1 MNHEY and CDR2 SVGAGI come from the germline V gene. CDR3 residues: CASSYIRETEAFF. Here the CDR3 DNA reads TGTGCCAGCAGTTACATCCGGGAAACTGAAGCTTTCTTT.

This chain links TRBV21-1 with TRBJ2-7; the DNA was not compared with TRBD1, the D call given in the table. TRBV21-1 is tagged as a pseudogene. The CDR3 is 16 residues long. In DNA, the CDR3 is TGTGCCAGCAGCCCAGAATTATCCCAGGGGGCAGAAGAGCAGTACTTC. Amino acids: CASSPELSQGAEEQYF.

The genes are TRBV15 and TRBJ1-5; D is unresolved. Looked up from germline, CDR1 is LNHNV and CDR2 is YYDKDF (reference sequence). The V end lost 6 bases, the J end lost 1 base, and 7 bases lay between the germline ends. This CDR3 is 13 amino acids long. CDR3 DNA: TGTGCCACCAGTCTAGACAGCAATCAGCCCCAGCATTTT. Translated: CATSLDSNQPQHF.

The chain combines TRBV4-3 with TRBJ1-4, with TRBD1 identical over 9 bases. CDR1 is LGHNA and CDR2 is YSLEER in the germline V gene. The length of the CDR3 is 15 residues. The ends lost 4 bases at V and 8 bases at J; junction bases unmatched: 8. CDR3 nucleotides: TGCGCCAGCAGCCCAAAGGGACAGGGTAGCGAAAAACTGTTTTTT. Amino acid sequence: CASSPKGQGSEKLFF.

The rearrangement uses TRBV7-9 and TRBJ2-7; D may be TRBD1 (5 bases). The V gene's germline CDR1 is SEHNR and CDR2 FQNEAQ (reference sequence). The germline V and J ends were trimmed by 2 bases and 1 base, with 9 bases remaining between them. The CDR3 contains 14 residues. The CDR3 reads CASSLIKGSYEQYF. CDR3 in DNA: TGTGCCAGCAGCTTAATTAAGGGGTCCTACGAGCAGTACTTC.

The chain uses TRBV11-3 and TRBJ2-1; no reliable D call. V lost 5 bases and J lost 6, with 11 bases in between. Per the germline V gene, CDR1 is SGHNT and CDR2 is YENEEA. This CDR3 contains 13 residues. The DNA of the CDR3 is TGTGCCAGCAGCCTCGACCACGGCAATGAGCAGTTCTTC. It yields the protein CASSLDHGNEQFF.

The chain links TRBV7-2 to TRBJ2-7; TRBD2 aligns across 9 bases. The CDR3 extends over 12 amino acids. The V gene end was trimmed by 6 bases and the J gene end by 10 bases; junction bases not matched to a gene: 7. CDR1 and CDR2 from the germline V gene are SGHTA and FQGNSA. CDR3 sequence reads: CASSRSGSSQYF. For the CDR3, the DNA is TGTGCCAGCAGTCGTAGCGGGAGTTCCCAGTACTTC.

V and J are TRBV7-3 and TRBJ2-3; D is possibly TRBD1 or TRBD2 (5 bases each). The V and J ends lost 7 bases and 2 bases respectively, with 13 bases between them. CDR3 size: 14 residues. CDR1 is SGHTA, CDR2 FQGTGA, per germline. CDR3 region: CASTAGTATDTQYF. The CDR3 DNA sequence: TGTGCCAGCACTGCCGGGACCGCCACAGATACGCAGTATTTT.

The rearrangement joins TRBV10-1 to TRBJ2-7, with D possibly TRBD1 on 7 matching bases. The CDR3 contains 12 residues. Germline CDR1 reads WNHNN; CDR2 reads SYGVQD (reference sequence). Trimming left V 7 bases short and J 7 bases short, with 14 bases between. CDR3 amino acids: CASMEGAREQYF. CDR3 DNA sequence: TGCGCCAGCATGGAGGGGGCGAGGGAGCAGTACTTC.

The table lists this clone with a few counts. The chain employs TRBV7-9 and TRBJ1-1, with 7 bases matching TRBD1. The V and J ends lost 5 bases and 4 bases, in that order; junction bases with no gene match: 4. CDR3 length equals 13 residues. The germline gives CDR1 SEHNR, CDR2 FQNEAQ (reference sequence). The CDR3 bases are TGTGCCAGCAGCCAGGACAGGATCACTGAAGCTTTCTTT. Amino acid sequence: CASSQDRITEAFF.

The chain joins TRBV27 to TRBJ1-3, with D perhaps matching TRBD1 (5 bases). The germline gives CDR1 MNHEY, CDR2 SMNVEV (reference sequence). The CDR3 loop spans 17 amino acids. Between the trimmed V and J ends, which lost 5 bases and 1 base, there was a span of 18 bases. CDR3 bases: TGTGCCAGCAGTCCCCTCGGGCAGGGACTATCTGGAAACACCATATATTTT. Its translation is CASSPLGQGLSGNTIYF.

CDR3 in amino acids: CASSGRGRNQPQHF. The DNA of the CDR3 is TGTGCCAGTAGCGGCCGAGGTCGCAATCAGCCCCAGCATTTT. The chain combines TRBV19 with TRBJ1-5; no reliable D call. This CDR3 has 14 residues. The germline CDR1 and CDR2 sequences are LNHDA and SQIVND (reference sequence). V was cut by 6 bases and J by 2 bases, with 11 bases left in between. Looking up the rest from reference TRBV19 and TRBJ1-5 gives the full variable domain: DGGITQSPKYLFRKEGQNVTLSCEQNLNHDAMYWYRQDPGQGLRLIYYSQIVNDFQKGDIAEGYSVSREKKESFPLTVTSAQKNPTAFYLCASSGRGRNQPQHFGDGTRLSIL.

The chain's CDR3 is CASSQPGQGINYGYTF. The DNA for the CDR3 is TGTGCCAGCAGCCAACCAGGACAGGGAATAAACTATGGCTACACCTTC. The rearrangement joins TRBV14 to TRBJ1-2; 8 bases fit TRBD1. The CDR3 is 16 amino acids. Germline V CDR1 and CDR2: SGHDN, FVKESK. The V segment lost 2 bases and the J segment 2 bases; nucleotides outside the gene matches: 7.